Sequencing of this T cell receptor beta chain was carried out in a study of radiotherapy plus CTLA-4 blockade in lung cancer (dated by TCRdb to the late 2010s). With respect to the entire study: Objective responses occurred in approximately 19% of enrolled patients, and about 30% achieved disease control.

What the study reported, not specific to this receptor: The strongest predictors of response, as reported, were early dynamic changes in blood T cell clones along with a rise in serum interferon-beta after radiation. After treatment with radiotherapy and ipilimumab, TCR clones that originated in tumors expanded in peripheral blood.

For this clone: There is no known antigen for this receptor. Qualities for individual bases were not recorded, and no much larger clone is one base off.

V and J are truncated by 5 bases and 0 bases respectively, leaving an intervening sequence of 11 bases. Reading the germline V gene gives CDR1 SGHVS and CDR2 FQNEAQ. Taken from cysteine to phenylalanine, the CDR3 has 15 residues. Only CDR3 DNA is held: 45 bases, read in frame from base 1. Library construction relied on the immunoSEQ multiplex PCR assay. As stored in TCRdb, this immuneACCESS dataset retains in-frame rearrangements with V and J assigned. A fraction of the clones does not appear; measured against another copy, unresolved V genes explain less than half of the discrepancy, and the remainder lacks a known reason. Within this sample are roughly 120,000 clones, with about four fifths of them counted one time only. Of the sample, roughly 5.2% falls within the top ten clones. The study tested focal radiation therapy combined with CTLA-4 blockade (ipilimumab) in patients with chemo-refractory metastatic non-small-cell lung cancer.

The V and J segments used are TRBV7-8 and TRBJ1-3, with a weak D call of TRBD1 (6 bases match). The specimen comprised peripheral blood, sampled from a patient treated with radiotherapy plus ipilimumab. This TCR was sampled from a human donor with non-small cell lung cancer who had a partial response to radiotherapy plus ipilimumab. The CDR3 in this case is CASSGQTGSGNTIYF. The DNA is TGTGCCAGCAGCGGACAGACCGGCTCTGGAAACACCATATATTTT.